These T cell receptor beta chains were read from a single sample in a study of cytomegalovirus exposure and HLA in healthy donors. Sequencing was performed with immunoSEQ multiplex PCR; in TCRdb, only in-frame clones are kept and a portion is missing. The table lists about 37,000 clones, approximately 75% of them singletons. The sample comprised PBMCs. Receptors originate from a man aged 35 to 55 in good health and CMV-seronegative. Each CDR3 is given with its conserved first and last residue. The D gene is left open where the match is weak. Rows may omit the clone size; those that give it use once, few, many or a size class.

CDR3aa: CASSQEAAGGVDEQFF
CDR3nt: TGCGCCAGCAGCCAAGAGGCCGCGGGGGGTGTGGATGAGCAGTTCTTC
j_gene: TRBJ2-1
v_gene: TRBV4-1
abundance: NA
d_gene: TRBD2
len: 16

CDR3aa: CASSLGDRSLRNIQYF
CDR3nt: TGTGCCAGCAGCTTGGGTGACAGAAGCCTTCGAAACATTCAGTACTTC
j_gene: TRBJ2-4
v_gene: TRBV5-6
abundance: NA
d_gene: NA
len: 16

CDR3aa: CSVVPDMNTEAFF
CDR3nt: TGCAGCGTTGTTCCTGACATGAACACTGAAGCTTTCTTT
j_gene: TRBJ1-1
v_gene: TRBV29-1
abundance: NA
d_gene: NA
len: 13

CDR3aa: CASRPPGGGNEAFF
CDR3nt: TGTGCCAGCAGACCGCCCGGGGGGGGGAATGAAGCTTTCTTT
j_gene: TRBJ1-1
v_gene: TRBV28
abundance: few
d_gene: NA
len: 14

CDR3aa: CASSLLEGAGTGELFF
CDR3nt: TGTGCCAGCAGCTTACTTGAGGGGGCAGGCACCGGGGAGCTGTTTTTT
j_gene: TRBJ2-2
v_gene: TRBV5-6
abundance: NA
d_gene: TRBD1
len: 16

CDR3aa: CASSSKDRGSNYGYTF
CDR3nt: TGTGCCAGCAGCTCGAAGGACAGGGGTTCAAACTATGGCTACACCTTC
j_gene: TRBJ1-2
v_gene: TRBV5-6
abundance: NA
d_gene: TRBD1
len: 16

CDR3aa: CASSPSSGGEGNEQFF
CDR3nt: TGTGCCAGCAGCCCCTCTAGCGGGGGGGAAGGCAATGAGCAGTTCTTC
j_gene: TRBJ2-1
v_gene: TRBV7-3
abundance: once
d_gene: TRBD2
len: 16

CDR3aa: CASRLRNTEAFF
CDR3nt: TGTGCCAGCCGCCTTAGGAACACTGAAGCTTTCTTT
j_gene: TRBJ1-1
v_gene: TRBV27
abundance: NA
d_gene: NA
len: 12

CDR3aa: CASSPLTSGGHTEAFF
CDR3nt: TGTGCCAGCTCACCTCTCACGAGCGGGGGGCACACTGAAGCTTTCTTT
j_gene: TRBJ1-1
v_gene: TRBV18
abundance: once
d_gene: NA
len: 16

CDR3aa: CASSLGSGGTGELFF
CDR3nt: TGTGCCAGCAGCTTGGGTAGCGGGGGGACCGGGGAGCTGTTTTTT
j_gene: TRBJ2-2
v_gene: TRBV5-4
abundance: NA
d_gene: TRBD2
len: 15

CDR3aa: CAWSGGSTEAFF
CDR3nt: TGTGCCTGGAGCGGGGGGAGCACTGAAGCTTTCTTT
j_gene: TRBJ1-1
v_gene: TRBV30
abundance: few
d_gene: NA
len: 12

CDR3aa: CASSLKGQNTEAFF
CDR3nt: TGTGCCAGCAGCTTAAAGGGACAAAACACTGAAGCTTTCTTT
j_gene: TRBJ1-1
v_gene: TRBV7-2
abundance: NA
d_gene: NA
len: 14

CDR3aa: CSVDGGLANYGYTF
CDR3nt: TGCAGCGTTGACGGGGGACTGGCTAACTATGGCTACACCTTC
j_gene: TRBJ1-2
v_gene: TRBV29-1
abundance: NA
d_gene: NA
len: 14

CDR3aa: CASSYLRQGAYEQYF
CDR3nt: TGTGCCAGCAGTTACCTTAGACAGGGAGCCTACGAGCAGTACTTC
j_gene: TRBJ2-7
v_gene: TRBV6-5
abundance: NA
d_gene: TRBD1
len: 15

CDR3aa: CASSETGDSYEQYF
CDR3nt: TGTGCCAGCAGTGAAACGGGGGATAGCTACGAGCAGTACTTC
j_gene: TRBJ2-7
v_gene: TRBV25-1
abundance: NA
d_gene: NA
len: 14

CDR3aa: CASSAGRGRTDTQYF
CDR3nt: TGTGCCAGCAGTGCCGGGCGGGGACGCACAGATACGCAGTATTTT
j_gene: TRBJ2-3
v_gene: TRBV6-6
abundance: NA
d_gene: NA
len: 15

CDR3aa: CASSSAAGDTEAFF
CDR3nt: TGCGCCAGCAGCTCAGCCGCGGGGGACACTGAAGCTTTCTTT
j_gene: TRBJ1-1
v_gene: TRBV5-1
abundance: NA
d_gene: NA
len: 14

CDR3aa: CASSRSTGDNSPLHF
CDR3nt: TGTGCCAGCAGTCGCTCTACAGGGGATAATTCACCCCTCCACTTT
j_gene: TRBJ1-6
v_gene: TRBV6-5
abundance: NA
d_gene: TRBD1
len: 15

CDR3aa: CASSTAGLKNQPQHF
CDR3nt: TGTGCCAGTAGTACGGCAGGGCTCAAGAATCAGCCCCAGCATTTT
j_gene: TRBJ1-5
v_gene: TRBV19
abundance: few
d_gene: NA
len: 15

CDR3aa: CASSSLRTSGEETQYF
CDR3nt: TGTGCCAGCAGTTCCTTAAGGACTAGCGGGGAAGAGACCCAGTACTTC
j_gene: TRBJ2-5
v_gene: TRBV28
abundance: NA
d_gene: TRBD2
len: 16

CDR3aa: CSVEDGQGYYNEQFF
CDR3nt: TGCAGCGTTGAAGATGGACAGGGCTACTACAATGAGCAGTTCTTC
j_gene: TRBJ2-1
v_gene: TRBV29-1
abundance: NA
d_gene: TRBD1
len: 15

CDR3aa: CASSFTTGSDIQYF
CDR3nt: TGTGCCAGCAGCTTTACTACAGGGTCGGACATTCAGTACTTC
j_gene: TRBJ2-4
v_gene: TRBV7-9
abundance: few
d_gene: NA
len: 14

CDR3aa: CASSLGGGSYEQYF
CDR3nt: TGTGCCAGCAGCTTGGGAGGAGGAAGCTACGAGCAGTACTTC
j_gene: TRBJ2-7
v_gene: TRBV5-4
abundance: NA
d_gene: NA
len: 14

CDR3aa: CASSYRPGGGPSSYEQYF
CDR3nt: TGTGCCAGCAGCTACCGCCCGGGGGGAGGGCCAAGCTCCTACGAGCAGTACTTC
j_gene: TRBJ2-7
v_gene: TRBV7-2
abundance: NA
d_gene: TRBD2
len: 18

CDR3aa: CASNKGQGPPPGGYTF
CDR3nt: TGCGCCAGCAACAAAGGACAGGGGCCACCACCGGGGGGCTACACCTTC
j_gene: TRBJ1-2
v_gene: TRBV23-1
abundance: NA
d_gene: TRBD1
len: 16

CDR3aa: CASRVAAYNEQFF
CDR3nt: TGTGCCAGCAGAGTAGCGGCCTACAATGAGCAGTTCTTC
j_gene: TRBJ2-1
v_gene: TRBV27
abundance: NA
d_gene: NA
len: 13

CDR3aa: CASSRDRVTGEQYF
CDR3nt: TGTGCCAGCAGTCGGGACAGGGTGACGGGCGAGCAGTACTTC
j_gene: TRBJ2-7
v_gene: TRBV6-1
abundance: NA
d_gene: TRBD1
len: 14

CDR3aa: CASSPTLAAEYEQYF
CDR3nt: TGTGCCAGCAGCCCTACCCTAGCGGCGGAGTACGAGCAGTACTTC
j_gene: TRBJ2-7
v_gene: TRBV9
abundance: once
d_gene: TRBD2
len: 15

CDR3aa: CASSTTGGTEAFF
CDR3nt: TGTGCCAGCAGCACGACAGGCGGCACTGAAGCTTTCTTT
j_gene: TRBJ1-1
v_gene: TRBV5-5
abundance: NA
d_gene: NA
len: 13

CDR3aa: CASSQSPSYEQYF
CDR3nt: TGTGCCAGCAGCCAATCGCCCAGCTACGAGCAGTACTTC
j_gene: TRBJ2-7
v_gene: TRBV14
abundance: NA
d_gene: NA
len: 13

CDR3aa: CASSLLKRVLNNDEQFF
CDR3nt: TGTGCCAGCAGCCTCCTCAAGCGGGTCCTCAACAACGACGAGCAGTTCTTC
j_gene: TRBJ2-1
v_gene: TRBV4-2
abundance: once
d_gene: NA
len: 17

CDR3aa: CASSEALQGTKNIQYF
CDR3nt: TGTGCCAGCAGTGAAGCGCTTCAGGGGACCAAAAACATTCAGTACTTC
j_gene: TRBJ2-4
v_gene: TRBV2
abundance: NA
d_gene: NA
len: 16

CDR3aa: CASSPGQGIYNSPLHF
CDR3nt: TGTGCCAGTAGCCCGGGACAGGGAATTTATAATTCACCCCTCCACTTT
j_gene: TRBJ1-6
v_gene: TRBV19
abundance: few
d_gene: TRBD1
len: 16

CDR3aa: CASRGGHSYEQYF
CDR3nt: TGTGCCAGTCGGGGGGGCCACTCCTACGAGCAGTACTTC
j_gene: TRBJ2-7
v_gene: TRBV13
abundance: NA
d_gene: TRBD2
len: 13

CDR3aa: CATSRDLGNLNEQFF
CDR3nt: TGTGCCACCAGCAGAGATCTAGGAAACCTCAATGAGCAGTTCTTC
j_gene: TRBJ2-1
v_gene: TRBV15
abundance: NA
d_gene: NA
len: 15

CDR3aa: CASSSGVFQQYF
CDR3nt: TGTGCCAGCAGCTCGGGAGTTTTTCAGCAGTACTTC
j_gene: TRBJ2-7
v_gene: TRBV7-2
abundance: few
d_gene: NA
len: 12

CDR3aa: CASSLTDLNEKLFF
CDR3nt: TGCGCCAGCAGCCTAACGGACTTAAATGAAAAACTGTTTTTT
j_gene: TRBJ1-4
v_gene: TRBV5-1
abundance: NA
d_gene: NA
len: 14

CDR3aa: CASSYDTLNTEAFF
CDR3nt: TGTGCCAGCAGCTACGACACCTTGAACACTGAAGCTTTCTTT
j_gene: TRBJ1-1
v_gene: TRBV7-9
abundance: NA
d_gene: NA
len: 14

CDR3aa: CASTGTDSSTNQPQHF
CDR3nt: TGTGCCAGCACCGGGACAGACAGCAGCACCAATCAGCCCCAGCATTTT
j_gene: TRBJ1-5
v_gene: TRBV6-6
abundance: once
d_gene: TRBD1
len: 16

CDR3aa: CASSLETDVWTQYF
CDR3nt: TGTGCCAGCAGCTTAGAGACAGACGTATGGACGCAGTATTTT
j_gene: TRBJ2-3
v_gene: TRBV7-8
abundance: NA
d_gene: NA
len: 14

CDR3aa: CASSQVAHLNTEAFF
CDR3nt: TGTGCCAGCAGCCAAGTAGCACACTTAAACACTGAAGCTTTCTTT
j_gene: TRBJ1-1
v_gene: TRBV4-2
abundance: NA
d_gene: NA
len: 15

CDR3aa: CASSQGQGENTEAFF
CDR3nt: TGCGCCAGCAGCCAAGGACAGGGGGAGAACACTGAAGCTTTCTTT
j_gene: TRBJ1-1
v_gene: TRBV4-1
abundance: NA
d_gene: TRBD1
len: 15

CDR3aa: CASSLAPGQDTKQYF
CDR3nt: TGTGCCAGCAGCTTAGCGCCGGGACAGGATACGAAGCAGTACTTC
j_gene: TRBJ2-7
v_gene: TRBV7-2
abundance: NA
d_gene: TRBD1
len: 15

CDR3aa: CASSLQGDSNQPQHF
CDR3nt: TGTGCCAGCAGCTTACAGGGGGATAGCAATCAGCCCCAGCATTTT
j_gene: TRBJ1-5
v_gene: TRBV28
abundance: few
d_gene: TRBD1
len: 15

CDR3aa: CASSIQANTEAFF
CDR3nt: TGTGCCAGCAGTATACAGGCGAACACTGAAGCTTTCTTT
j_gene: TRBJ1-1
v_gene: TRBV28
abundance: few
d_gene: NA
len: 13

CDR3aa: CATCRTGRSNQPQHF
CDR3nt: TGTGCCACCTGCCGGACAGGGCGTAGCAATCAGCCCCAGCATTTT
j_gene: TRBJ1-5
v_gene: TRBV28
abundance: once
d_gene: TRBD1
len: 15

CDR3aa: CATWTSGLQETQYF
CDR3nt: TGTGCCACCTGGACTAGCGGGTTGCAAGAGACCCAGTACTTC
j_gene: TRBJ2-5
v_gene: TRBV6-1
abundance: once
d_gene: TRBD2
len: 14

CDR3aa: CASSLTGLSYEQYF
CDR3nt: TGTGCCAGCAGTTTGACAGGGCTCTCCTACGAGCAGTACTTC
j_gene: TRBJ2-7
v_gene: TRBV27
abundance: NA
d_gene: TRBD1
len: 14

CDR3aa: CASSARGGASYEQYF
CDR3nt: TGTGCCAGCAGCGCCCGTGGAGGGGCCTCCTACGAGCAGTACTTC
j_gene: TRBJ2-7
v_gene: TRBV7-9
abundance: few
d_gene: NA
len: 15

CDR3aa: CASSSGQGLNAHETQYF
CDR3nt: TGTGCCAGCAGCTCGGGACAGGGTCTAAACGCACACGAGACCCAGTACTTC
j_gene: TRBJ2-5
v_gene: TRBV13
abundance: NA
d_gene: TRBD1
len: 17

CDR3aa: CASSQFIAGYQPQHF
CDR3nt: TGCGCCAGCAGCCAATTTATCGCGGGGTACCAGCCCCAGCATTTT
j_gene: TRBJ1-5
v_gene: TRBV4-1
abundance: NA
d_gene: NA
len: 15

CDR3aa: CASSWGGDRDEQYF
CDR3nt: TGTGCCAGCAGCTGGGGCGGGGACAGGGACGAGCAGTACTTC
j_gene: TRBJ2-7
v_gene: TRBV7-9
abundance: NA
d_gene: TRBD1
len: 14